The 17 T cell receptor beta chains below come from one sample, sequenced in a study of T cell repertoires in cytomegalovirus infection. TCRdb recomputed calls from the reads with MiXCR, one row per CDR3 protein. Among 250,000 or so distinct CDR3 sequences listed, around 9% were seen once. Material: PBMCs. These receptors were collected from a human donor in good health (CMV status not recorded). Some clones in this sample may be carry-over from other donors' samples.

The rearrangement joins TRBV6-6 to TRBJ1-4; TRBD1 might be the D (5 bases). Looked up from germline, CDR1 is MNHNY and CDR2 is SVGAGI (reference sequence). Trimming shortened V by 0 bases and J by 10 bases, and 9 bases separated the two germline ends. This CDR3 contains 13 residues. The CDR3 sequence: CASSYSGEGKLFF. CDR3 coding DNA: TGTGCCAGCAGTTACTCGGGGGAAGGAAAACTGTTTTTT.

This clonotype was observed a handful of times. The rearrangement links TRBV27 to TRBJ2-3, with no clear D. Germline CDR1 is MNHEY and CDR2 is SMNVEV (reference sequence). This CDR3 contains 12 residues. V was clipped by 5 bases and J by 4 bases, with 7 bases between them. CDR3 in DNA: TGTGCCAGCAGTCCCCGGCCAGATACGCAGTATTTT. Protein product: CASSPRPDTQYF.

This clonotype came up many times. This sequence joins TRBV7-8 and TRBJ2-5; maybe TRBD1 (5 bases). Germline V lookup: CDR1 SGHVS, CDR2 FQNEAQ. The CDR3 spans 15 residues. Trimming cost V 5 bases and J 2 bases, with 15 bases left between them. The CDR3, as DNA: TGTGCCAGCAGCGCGTCGTGGACAACTCAAGAGACCCAGTACTTC. Its protein product is CASSASWTTQETQYF.

This clonotype was recorded at least ten times. J is TRBJ1-1 and V is TRBV7-2; 8 positions match TRBD1. V shed 5 bases, J shed 2 bases, and the junction held 4 bases outside the gene matches. From germline, CDR1 is SGHTA and CDR2 FQGNSA. The CDR3 extends over 14 amino acids. CDR3 sequence: CASSEDRGNTEAFF. The CDR3 DNA sequence: TGTGCCAGCAGCGAAGACAGGGGAAACACTGAAGCTTTCTTT.

This clonotype was counted at least ten times. This chain links TRBV7-2 with TRBJ2-6; possible D gene TRBD1, 5 bases. Germline loops: CDR1 SGHTA, CDR2 FQGNSA. Trimming removed 4 bases from V and 0 bases from J, with 10 bases in between. This CDR3 contains 16 residues. DNA of the CDR3: TGTGCCAGCAGCTCCTCAGGGTCCTCTGGGGCCAACGTCCTGACTTTC. Its translation: CASSSSGSSGANVLTF.

V is TRBV7-2 and J is TRBJ1-2; 9 bases map to TRBD1. The germline V gene has CDR1 SGHTA and CDR2 FQGNSA. The ends lost 6 bases at V and 3 bases at J; junction bases unmatched: 8. This CDR3 region has 15 residues. CDR3 sequence (DNA): TGTGCCAGCAGTAGACAGGGGGGCGACTACTATGGCTACACCTTC. This translates into CASSRQGGDYYGYTF.

This clonotype was picked up many times. V usage is TRBV18 and J usage is TRBJ2-3, with 9 bases lining up with TRBD2. V was pared by 6 bases and J by 2 bases, with 9 bases of the junction left unmatched. CDR3 length equals 16 residues. Germline V gene data show CDR1 as KGHSH and CDR2 as LQKENI. CDR3 amino acids: CASSYRAGGPTDTQYF. The CDR3 nucleotides read TGTGCCAGCTCTTATCGAGCGGGAGGCCCCACAGATACGCAGTATTTT. The whole variable domain, filled in from reference TRBV18 and TRBJ2-3, reads NAGVMQNPRHLVRRRGQEARLRCSPMKGHSHVYWYRQLPEEGLKFMVYLQKENIIDESGMPKERFSAEFPKEGPSILRIQQVVRGDSAAYFCASSYRAGGPTDTQYFGPGTRLTVL.

This clonotype was counted many times. This chain connects TRBV7-2 to TRBJ1-4; TRBD1 is a possible D gene (6 bases). Trimming took off 5 bases at V and 10 bases at J, with 23 bases between the two ends. CDR3 length: 16 residues. Per germline, CDR1 SGHTA and CDR2 FQGNSA. This CDR3 reads CASSLPGGALPGKLFF. The CDR3 bases are TGTGCCAGCAGCCTCCCTGGGGGGGCGCTTCCGGGAAAACTGTTTTTT.

This clonotype was picked up many times. The rearrangement joins TRBV4-2 to TRBJ1-1; the D is unclear. This CDR3 comprises 13 residues. The germline gives CDR1 LGHNA, CDR2 YNFKEQ. With 1 base removed from V and 1 base from J, the gap between germline ends came to 4 bases. Here the CDR3 DNA reads TGTGCCAGCAGCCAAGCAGGGAACACTGAAGCTTTCTTT. This sequence encodes CASSQAGNTEAFF.

This clonotype has ten or more counts. The CDR3 loop is CASSLGAGSSGNTIYF. DNA for the CDR3: TGTGCCAGCAGCTTAGGGGCAGGCAGCTCTGGAAACACCATATATTTT. The chain recombines TRBV7-2 with TRBJ1-3, with D uncertain. Trimming shortened V by 1 base and J by 0 bases, and 10 bases separated the two germline ends. This CDR3 has 16 amino acids. Germline CDR1 is SGHTA and CDR2 is FQGNSA.

In its sample, this clonotype was seen many times. This chain uses TRBV7-8 with TRBJ2-7; D call uncertain. The germline V and J ends were trimmed by 5 bases and 0 bases, with 20 bases remaining between them. Per germline, CDR1 SGHVS and CDR2 FQNEAQ. CDR3 length equals 17 residues. The DNA of the CDR3 is TGTGCCAGCAGCCCCCTTGGAGTTACCCAAAGCTCCTACGAGCAGTACTTC. This encodes CASSPLGVTQSSYEQYF.

This clonotype came up many times. As DNA, the CDR3 is TGTGCCAGCAGCTTCGAGACGACAGGGCTGGGTGGCTACACCTTC. Amino acid sequence: CASSFETTGLGGYTF. This chain joins TRBV7-2 and TRBJ1-2; TRBD1 agrees at 7 bases. Germline-derived CDR1 and CDR2 are SGHTA and FQGNSA. V shed 3 bases, J shed 7 bases, and the junction held 11 bases outside the gene matches. The length of the CDR3 is 15 residues.

Ten or more counts support this clonotype. The chain couples TRBV28 to TRBJ2-5; perhaps D is TRBD1 or TRBD2 (5 bases each). CDR1 MDHEN and CDR2 SYDVKM come from the germline V gene. Trimming took off 7 bases at V and 4 bases at J, with 28 bases between the two ends. CDR3 length: 18 amino acids. The CDR3 loop reads CASTSGGRAIPWGETQYF. For the CDR3, the DNA is TGTGCCAGCACCTCAGGAGGCAGGGCCATCCCTTGGGGAGAGACCCAGTACTTC.

The sample holds a few counts of this clonotype. The V call is TRBV19, the J call TRBJ1-2; 9 bases map to TRBD1. Germline loops: CDR1 LNHDA, CDR2 SQIVND (reference sequence). The CDR3 loop spans 14 amino acids. With V trimmed by 4 bases and J by 4 bases, 4 bases remained unmatched. CDR3 sequence reads: CASSTPGQGYGYTF. The CDR3 region has the DNA TGTGCCAGTAGTACACCGGGACAGGGCTATGGCTACACCTTC.

In this sample, this clonotype turned up many times. The CDR3 bases are TGTGCCAGCAGCTTAGGCGAGGACTCAAATTCACCCCTCCACTTT. Its translation: CASSLGEDSNSPLHF. V usage is TRBV7-6 and J usage is TRBJ1-6, with unresolved D. This CDR3 spans 15 amino acids. Between the trimmed V and J ends, which lost 1 base and 7 bases, there was a span of 11 bases. From germline, CDR1 is SGHVS and CDR2 FNYEAQ.

This clonotype was found many times. The chain combines TRBV27 with TRBJ2-1; the D gene is possibly TRBD2 (5 bases). CDR1 and CDR2 from the germline V gene are MNHEY and SMNVEV (reference sequence). The CDR3 has 12 amino acids. Trimming took 8 bases from V and 7 from J, leaving 12 bases between them. CDR3 coding DNA: TGTGCCAGCCGACGAGGGATGAATGAGCAGTTCTTC. Amino acids: CASRRGMNEQFF.

This clonotype was seen repeatedly, ten times or more. The chain has TRBV12-3 or TRBV12-4 and TRBJ1-5, with TRBD1 matching over 7 bases. J gave up 2 bases and V 2 bases, and 6 bases lay outside the gene matches. This CDR3 has 16 residues. CDR3 amino acids: CASSLWGRGRNQPQHF. As DNA, the CDR3 is TGTGCCAGCAGTTTATGGGGGAGGGGGCGCAATCAGCCCCAGCATTTT.